A selection of T cell receptor beta chains follows, all from one sample in a study of blood T cell repertoires in COVID-19. Measured with immunoSEQ multiplex PCR; TCRdb has only the in-frame clones, and not every one. The table has roughly 150,000 clones, more than 65% seen once; the top ten hold around a tenth. The specimen sequenced was peripheral blood. These receptors all come from a woman between 50 and 59 years old with acute or convalescent COVID-19. CDR3s include the opening cysteine and the closing phenylalanine or tryptophan. Fields, in order: J gene, V gene, D gene, clone size, CDR3 DNA, CDR3 protein. D genes are given only for firm matches. Size is stated for part of the rows, as once, few or many counts, or as a class when the clone is expanded.

>TRBJ2-5|TRBV12-3/TRBV12-4|TRBD2|.
TGTGCCAGTGTAGCGGGGGGGCGCGAGACCCAGTACTTC
CASVAGGRETQYF
>TRBJ1-2|TRBV28|.|.
TGTGCCAGCAGTCGCCCCACAGGAGGGGGGGACGGCTACACCTTC
CASSRPTGGGDGYTF
>TRBJ2-5|TRBV4-3|TRBD2|.
TGCGCCAGCAGCCTGGGACTAGCGGAGGAGACCCAGTACTTC
CASSLGLAEETQYF
>TRBJ1-5|TRBV7-2|.|.
TGTGCCAGCAGCTTAGTCCACGGTGGGGGGCAGCCCCAGCATTTT
CASSLVHGGGQPQHF
>TRBJ2-1|TRBV29-1|TRBD1|.
TGCAGCGTTGGAGTCCTGACAGGGGTCAATGAGCAGTTCTTC
CSVGVLTGVNEQFF
>TRBJ2-7|TRBV5-6|TRBD1|.
TGTGCCAGCAGCTTTGGGTTGGGACAGAGCTACGAGCAGTACTTC
CASSFGLGQSYEQYF
>TRBJ1-1|TRBV2|.|.
TGTGCCAGCAGTGCTGTCAGGGGGAACACTGAAGCTTTCTTT
CASSAVRGNTEAFF
>TRBJ2-1|TRBV4-3|TRBD2|.
TGCGCCAGCAGCCCCAAACGGCCCACTACTAGCGGAGCCTACAATGAGCAGTTCTTC
CASSPKRPTTSGAYNEQFF
>TRBJ2-3|TRBV6-7|TRBD2|.
TGTGCCAGCAGGCCCCTGAGCGGGGGGGCAGATACGCAGTATTTT
CASRPLSGGADTQYF
>TRBJ2-4|TRBV11-2|.|.
TGTGCCAGCAGCTCACTCCAGGGACTTGGGATTCAGTACTTC
CASSSLQGLGIQYF
>TRBJ2-7|TRBV7-2|TRBD2|.
TGTGCCAGCAGGCCGAGACTAGCCGGAGGGCTCGAGCAGTACTTC
CASRPRLAGGLEQYF
>TRBJ1-1|TRBV19|TRBD1|.
TGTGCCAGTAGTATAGATCGGACAGGGGAAGCTTTCTTT
CASSIDRTGEAFF
>TRBJ2-5|TRBV19|TRBD2|.
TGTGCCAGTAGTGAACTAGCGGGGTCGCCGGACTTC
CASSELAGSPDF
>TRBJ1-2|TRBV6-2/TRBV6-3|TRBD1|.
TGTGCCAGCAGTTACTCCCCCGGGACAGCGTTGGTTGTGGCGAACACCTTC
CASSYSPGTALVVANTF
>TRBJ2-5|TRBV7-3|TRBD1|few
TGTGCCAGCAGCCGAACAGGGGTACTCCAAGAGACCCAGTACTTC
CASSRTGVLQETQYF
>TRBJ1-5|TRBV5-5|TRBD1|.
TGTGCCAGCAGCTTCCAAACAGGGGATTCCAATCAGCCCCAGCATTTT
CASSFQTGDSNQPQHF
>TRBJ2-5|TRBV29-1|TRBD2|.
TGCAGCGTTCCCGCGGGAGGGATAGAGACCCAGTACTTC
CSVPAGGIETQYF
>TRBJ2-4|TRBV5-4|TRBD1|medium-sized
TGTGCCAGCAGCTTGGGGGACAGGGGGCTCGCCAAAAACATTCAGTACTTC
CASSLGDRGLAKNIQYF
>TRBJ1-6|TRBV10-3|TRBD1|.
TGTGCCATCAGTGAGACGGGACAGACGAGCTCCTATAATTCACCCCTCCACTTT
CAISETGQTSSYNSPLHF
>TRBJ1-3|TRBV7-9|.|.
TGTGCCAGCAGCTTAGCGAGGGCAGACCCTGGAAACACCATATATTTT
CASSLARADPGNTIYF
>TRBJ2-1|TRBV24-1|.|once
TGTGCCACCAGTGATTTCTTGGAGCAGTTCTTC
CATSDFLEQFF
>TRBJ2-5|TRBV5-4|.|.
TGTGCCAGCAGCTTGGAGCCAGGGGAAGAGACCCAGTACTTC
CASSLEPGEETQYF
>TRBJ2-1|TRBV4-2|TRBD2|once
TGTGCCAGCAGCCCGGGGGGGGCTAAATACAATGAGCAGTTCTTC
CASSPGGAKYNEQFF
>TRBJ1-1|TRBV19|TRBD1|.
TGTGCCAGTAGTATTGGACAGGGGGCTTTGAACACTGAAGCTTTCTTT
CASSIGQGALNTEAFF
>TRBJ1-2|TRBV3-1/TRBV3-2|.|.
TGTGCCAGCAGCCGAGAACCCGGGACTGCCCAGGCAGGGGGCTACACCTTC
CASSREPGTAQAGGYTF
>TRBJ1-2|TRBV3-1/TRBV3-2|.|.
TGTGCCAGCAGCTCCTACCTCAGGGATAAAAGCTATGGCTACACCTTC
CASSSYLRDKSYGYTF
>TRBJ1-1|TRBV19|.|.
TGTGCCACCAGAGACTCGACGGCCACTGAAGCTTTCTTT
CATRDSTATEAFF
>TRBJ2-7|TRBV7-2|TRBD1|.
TGTGCCAGCAGCTACAGGGGGTCGGCGAGCTCCTACGAGCAGTACTTC
CASSYRGSASSYEQYF
>TRBJ2-7|TRBV18|TRBD1|.
TGTGCCAGCTCGCTGCGGACAGGGCCCGCCGAGCAGTACTTC
CASSLRTGPAEQYF
>TRBJ2-2|TRBV2|.|.
TGTGCCAGCAGTGCGTCCGGGGAGCTGTTTTTT
CASSASGELFF
>TRBJ1-1|TRBV19|TRBD1|many
TGTGCCAGTAGTATAGGGGCGACAGGGCGAGGCGCTGAAGCTTTCTTT
CASSIGATGRGAEAFF
>TRBJ2-1|TRBV5-5|.|.
TGTGCCAGCAGCTTTGGGAGTCTCGTTTACAATGAGCAGTTCTTC
CASSFGSLVYNEQFF
>TRBJ1-5|TRBV4-2|.|.
TGTGCCAGCAGCGCGGGGCCGGGGGATCAGCCCCAGCATTTT
CASSAGPGDQPQHF
>TRBJ1-1|TRBV5-1|.|.
TGCGCCAGCAGCTCCTGGGGGGACGGCACTGAAGCTTTCTTT
CASSSWGDGTEAFF
>TRBJ1-2|TRBV6-4|TRBD1|.
TGTGCCAGCAGTGACGGAGCCGGGACAGGGGTGGGCTACACCTTC
CASSDGAGTGVGYTF
>TRBJ2-2|TRBV3-1/TRBV3-2|.|.
TGTGCCAGCAACTCCGTCACCGGGGAGCTGTTTTTT
CASNSVTGELFF
>TRBJ1-1|TRBV7-9|TRBD1|.
TGTGCCAGCAGCCTCCAGGGACAGCCAAACACTGAAGCTTTCTTT
CASSLQGQPNTEAFF
>TRBJ1-2|TRBV29-1|.|.
TGCAGCGTTGAGGACACAACCGGCTATGGCTACACCTTC
CSVEDTTGYGYTF
>TRBJ2-1|TRBV20-1|.|.
TGCAGTGCTAGTCAGGGTAGGCGCAGCTCCTACAATGAGCAGTTCTTC
CSASQGRRSSYNEQFF
>TRBJ1-1|TRBV5-1|.|.
TGCGCCAGCAGCTTTGACGGGGGGAACACTGAAGCTTTCTTT
CASSFDGGNTEAFF
>TRBJ2-7|TRBV11-2|.|.
TGTGCCAGCAGCAGGACAGTGTTCTCCTACGAGCAGTACTTT
CASSRTVFSYEQYF
>TRBJ2-3|TRBV5-1|TRBD2|once
TGCGCCAGCAGTTCGGGGGGGACTAGCACAGATACGCAGTATTTT
CASSSGGTSTDTQYF
>TRBJ1-6|TRBV2|.|.
TGTGCCAGCAGTGAAGTGGCGGGAGAGGTTTCACCCCTCCACTTT
CASSEVAGEVSPLHF
>TRBJ2-3|TRBV7-9|.|.
TGTGCCAGCAGCCCGCCCCTTGGGGAGGACGTAACAGATACGCAGTATTTT
CASSPPLGEDVTDTQYF
>TRBJ2-3|TRBV10-1|.|.
TGCGCCAGCAGTGAGGCAGATAGCACAGATACGCAGTATTTT
CASSEADSTDTQYF
>TRBJ1-2|TRBV7-2|.|.
TGTGCCAGCAGCCGACTAGGGGTGGGAGGCTACACCTTC
CASSRLGVGGYTF
>TRBJ2-7|TRBV2|.|.
TGTGCCAGCAGATACTCCTACGAGCAGTACTTC
CASRYSYEQYF
>TRBJ1-2|TRBV6-2/TRBV6-3|.|.
TGTGCCAGCAGTTTCCAGAACAGCCACGCTAACTATGGCTACACCTTC
CASSFQNSHANYGYTF
>TRBJ2-2|TRBV7-8|TRBD1|.
TGTGCCAGCAGCTTATACAGGGGGGACACCGGGGAGCTGTTTTTT
CASSLYRGDTGELFF